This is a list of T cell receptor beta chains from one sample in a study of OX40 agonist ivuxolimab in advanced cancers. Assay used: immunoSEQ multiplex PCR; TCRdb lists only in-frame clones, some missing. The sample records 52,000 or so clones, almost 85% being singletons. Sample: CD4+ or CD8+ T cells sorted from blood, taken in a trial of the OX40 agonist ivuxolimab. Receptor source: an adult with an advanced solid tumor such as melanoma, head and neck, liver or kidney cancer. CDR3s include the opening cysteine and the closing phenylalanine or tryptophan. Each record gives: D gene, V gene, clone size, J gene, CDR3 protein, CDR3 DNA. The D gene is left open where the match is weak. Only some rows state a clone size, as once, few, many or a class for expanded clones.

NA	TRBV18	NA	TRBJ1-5	CASSPSGTDNQPQHF	TGTGCCAGCTCACCTTCCGGGACTGATAATCAGCCCCAGCATTTT
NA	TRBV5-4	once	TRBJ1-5	CASSLDSNQPQHF	TGTGCCAGCAGCTTGGACAGCAATCAGCCCCAGCATTTT
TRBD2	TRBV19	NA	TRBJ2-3	CASSPWGEPTSGSTDTQYF	TGTGCCAGTAGTCCGTGGGGGGAACCCACTAGCGGGAGCACAGATACGCAGTATTTT
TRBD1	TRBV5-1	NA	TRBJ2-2	CASSIPQGTPAGELFF	TGCGCCAGCAGCATACCACAGGGGACCCCCGCCGGGGAGCTGTTTTTT
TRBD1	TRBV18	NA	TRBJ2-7	CASSGPGQRAAEQYF	TGTGCCAGCTCAGGACCGGGACAGAGAGCTGCCGAGCAGTACTTC
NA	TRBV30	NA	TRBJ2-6	CAWRNSGANVLTF	TGTGCCTGGAGGAACTCTGGGGCCAACGTCCTGACTTTC
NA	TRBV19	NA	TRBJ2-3	CASSISVAEYTDTQYF	TGTGCCAGTAGTATCTCGGTGGCGGAATACACAGATACGCAGTATTTT
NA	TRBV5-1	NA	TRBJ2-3	CASSLGILGRGGDTQYF	TGCGCCAGCAGCTTGGGCATCCTCGGGAGAGGAGGAGATACGCAGTATTTT
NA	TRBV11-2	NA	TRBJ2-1	CASSPPGRSSYNEQFF	TGTGCCAGCAGCCCCCCCGGGCGGAGCTCCTACAATGAGCAGTTCTTC
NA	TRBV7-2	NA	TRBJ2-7	CASSPNARRNTYEQYF	TGTGCCAGCAGCCCGAACGCGAGACGGAACACCTACGAGCAGTACTTC
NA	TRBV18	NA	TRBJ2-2	CASSPPSGRNTGELFF	TGTGCCAGCTCACCACCGTCAGGGAGGAACACCGGGGAGCTGTTTTTT
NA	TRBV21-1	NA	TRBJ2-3	CASSKHSGRASSTDTQYF	TGTGCCAGCAGCAAACATAGCGGGAGGGCCTCTAGCACAGATACGCAGTATTTT
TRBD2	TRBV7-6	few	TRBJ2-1	CASSLGGGGVNEQFF	TGTGCCAGCAGCTTAGGGGGGGGAGGGGTTAATGAGCAGTTCTTC
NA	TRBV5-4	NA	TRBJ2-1	CASSLGSGGGNEQFF	TGTGCCAGCAGCTTGGGTAGCGGAGGTGGGAATGAGCAGTTCTTC
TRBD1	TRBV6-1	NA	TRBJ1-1	CASSLWTGNTEAFF	TGTGCCAGCAGTCTCTGGACAGGGAACACTGAAGCTTTCTTT
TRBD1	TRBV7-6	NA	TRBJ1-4	CASSPTGPVGKLFF	TGTGCCAGCAGCCCGACAGGGCCAGTAGGAAAACTGTTTTTT
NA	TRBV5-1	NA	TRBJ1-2	CASSLAWDNYGYTF	TGCGCCAGCAGCTTGGCCTGGGATAACTATGGCTACACCTTC
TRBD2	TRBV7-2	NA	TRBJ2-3	CASRAGADTQYF	TGTGCCAGCAGGGCGGGGGCAGATACGCAGTATTTT
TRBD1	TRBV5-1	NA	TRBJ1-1	CASSLSPGGNTEAFF	TGCGCCAGCAGCCTATCACCAGGGGGGAACACTGAAGCTTTCTTT
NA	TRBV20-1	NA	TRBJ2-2	CSAPRPGELFF	TGCAGTGCTCCAAGACCGGGGGAGCTGTTTTTT
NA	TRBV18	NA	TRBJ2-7	CASSPTGAANYEQYF	TGTGCCAGCTCACCAACGGGCGCGGCGAACTACGAGCAGTACTTC
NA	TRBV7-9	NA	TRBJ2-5	CASRGSETQYF	TGTGCCAGCAGGGGTAGCGAGACCCAGTACTTC
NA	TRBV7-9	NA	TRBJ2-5	CASSSVGEETQYF	TGTGCCAGCAGCTCCGTCGGGGAGGAGACCCAGTACTTC
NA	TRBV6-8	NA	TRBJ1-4	CASGDSNEKLFF	TGTGCCAGCGGCGACTCGAATGAAAAACTGTTTTTT
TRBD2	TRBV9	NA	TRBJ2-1	CASSGGLAGGEQFF	TGTGCCAGCAGCGGGGGACTAGCGGGTGGTGAGCAGTTCTTC
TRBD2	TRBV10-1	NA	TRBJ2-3	CASASGLAIPDTQYF	TGCGCCAGCGCCTCGGGACTAGCGATTCCAGATACGCAGTATTTT
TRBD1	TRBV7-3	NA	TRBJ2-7	CASSLEPDRVPYEQYF	TGTGCCAGCAGCTTAGAACCGGACAGGGTTCCCTACGAGCAGTACTTC
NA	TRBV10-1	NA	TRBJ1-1	CASSTGVVGATGREAFF	TGCGCCAGCAGTACAGGCGTTGTGGGGGCGACAGGTCGTGAAGCTTTCTTT
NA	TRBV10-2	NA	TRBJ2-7	CASSPGGHYEQYF	TGCGCCAGCAGCCCCGGGGGACACTACGAGCAGTACTTC